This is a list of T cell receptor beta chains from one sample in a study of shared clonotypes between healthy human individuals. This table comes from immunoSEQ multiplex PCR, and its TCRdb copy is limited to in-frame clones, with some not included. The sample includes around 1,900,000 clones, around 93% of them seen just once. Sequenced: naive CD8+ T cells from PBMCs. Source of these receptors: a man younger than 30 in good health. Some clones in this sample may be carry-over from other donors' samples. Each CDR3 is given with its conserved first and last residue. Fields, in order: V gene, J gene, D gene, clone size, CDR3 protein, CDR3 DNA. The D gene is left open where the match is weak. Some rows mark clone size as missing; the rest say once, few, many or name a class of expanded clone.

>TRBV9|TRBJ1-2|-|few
CASSPMGGGGYTF
TGTGCCAGCAGCCCCATGGGGGGAGGTGGCTACACCTTC
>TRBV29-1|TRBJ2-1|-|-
CSVVPSGGEQFF
TGCAGCGTGGTACCATCTGGAGGAGAGCAGTTCTTC
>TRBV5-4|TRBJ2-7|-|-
CASSGDSYEQYF
TGTGCCAGCAGCGGCGACAGCTACGAGCAGTACTTC
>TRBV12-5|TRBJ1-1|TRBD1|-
CASGLSGQGATEAFF
TGTGCTAGTGGTTTGTCCGGACAGGGGGCCACTGAAGCTTTCTTT
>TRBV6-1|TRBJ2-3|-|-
CASRRGTDTQYF
TGTGCCAGCAGGAGAGGCACAGATACGCAGTATTTT
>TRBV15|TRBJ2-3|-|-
CAIGGGRSDTQYF
TGTGCCATAGGGGGAGGCAGATCGGATACGCAGTATTTT
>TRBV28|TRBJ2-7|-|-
CASSYITGGGYEQYF
TGTGCCAGCAGTTACATAACAGGGGGGGGCTACGAGCAGTACTTC
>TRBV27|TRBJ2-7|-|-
CASRVAVNSYEQYF
TGTGCCAGCAGGGTAGCGGTAAACTCCTACGAGCAGTACTTC
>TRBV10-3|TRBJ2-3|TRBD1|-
CAIKTGTSGQSDTQYF
TGTGCCATCAAGACAGGGACGTCGGGCCAGTCAGATACGCAGTATTTT
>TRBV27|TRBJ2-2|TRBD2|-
CASSPRGYTGELFF
TGTGCCAGCAGCCCGCGGGGGTACACCGGGGAGCTGTTTTTT
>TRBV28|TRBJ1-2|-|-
CASSLTGNYGYTF
TGTGCCAGCAGTTTAACGGGGAACTATGGCTACACCTTC
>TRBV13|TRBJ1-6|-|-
CASSFSRQGKNSPLHF
TGTGCCAGCAGCTTTAGTCGGCAGGGGAAGAATTCACCCCTCCACTTT
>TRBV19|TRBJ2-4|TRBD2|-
CASSLKRLAGGGNIQYF
TGTGCCAGTAGTCTCAAAAGACTAGCGGGAGGAGGGAACATTCAGTACTTC